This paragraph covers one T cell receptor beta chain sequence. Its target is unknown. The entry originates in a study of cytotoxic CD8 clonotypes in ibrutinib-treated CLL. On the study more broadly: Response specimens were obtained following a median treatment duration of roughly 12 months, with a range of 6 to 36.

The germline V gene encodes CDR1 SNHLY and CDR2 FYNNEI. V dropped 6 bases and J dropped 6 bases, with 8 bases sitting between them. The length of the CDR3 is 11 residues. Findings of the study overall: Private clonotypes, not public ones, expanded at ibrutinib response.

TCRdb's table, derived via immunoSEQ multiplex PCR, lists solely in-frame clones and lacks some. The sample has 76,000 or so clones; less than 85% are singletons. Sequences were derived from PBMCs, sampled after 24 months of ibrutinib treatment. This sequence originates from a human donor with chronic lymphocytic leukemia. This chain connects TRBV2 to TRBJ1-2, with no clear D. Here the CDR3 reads CASSAGHGYTF. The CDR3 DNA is TGTGCCAGCAGCGCCGGCCATGGCTACACCTTC.